What follows are 25 T cell receptor beta chains derived from one specimen sequenced in a study of T cells in narcolepsy. Clones were sequenced by immunoSEQ multiplex PCR, and TCRdb holds only the in-frame ones, with some missing. The sample has roughly 30,000 clones; under 85% are singletons. The sequencing sample was made of memory (CD45RA-) CD4+ T cells from blood. Source of these receptors: a human donor in good health.

The rearrangement uses TRBV27 and TRBJ2-3, with 10 bases lining up with TRBD2. The CDR3 has 18 residues. The V and J ends lost 3 bases and 2 bases, in that order; junction bases with no gene match: 11. Germline CDR1 is MNHEY and CDR2 is SMNVEV (reference sequence). The CDR3 loop reads CASSFRSRTSGTTDTQYF. CDR3 DNA sequence: TGTGCCAGCAGTTTCCGCTCCCGGACTAGCGGAACCACAGATACGCAGTATTTT.

The chain has TRBV7-9 and TRBJ2-5; 7 nucleotides agree with TRBD2. Germline V gene lookup returns CDR1 SEHNR and CDR2 FQNEAQ (reference sequence). V trimming: 3 bases; J trimming: 0 bases; junction bases outside the gene matches: 4. The CDR3 extends over 15 amino acids. The chain's CDR3 is CASSLERGYQETQYF. In DNA, the CDR3 is TGTGCCAGCAGCTTGGAGCGGGGATACCAAGAGACCCAGTACTTC.

The chain employs TRBV5-6 and TRBJ2-5; D is uncertain. Germline CDR1 is SGHDT and CDR2 is YYEEEE. V gave up 2 bases and J gave up 3 bases, with 11 bases separating them. The CDR3 runs to 14 residues. CDR3 sequence (DNA): TGTGCCAGCAGCTTCCGGGCCCTGAAAGAGACCCAGTACTTC. Its protein is CASSFRALKETQYF.

This clone was picked up a small number of times. This chain connects TRBV10-2 to TRBJ2-7, with TRBD2 matching 10 bases. Germline V lookup: CDR1 WSHSY, CDR2 SAAADI. This CDR3 comprises 13 residues. Germline trimming cut 10 bases from V and 2 bases from J; bases unmatched to any gene: 5. The CDR3 sequence is CATRTSGTYEQYF. The CDR3 DNA follows: TGCGCCACCCGGACTAGCGGAACCTACGAGCAGTACTTC.

The chain carries TRBV6-6 and TRBJ1-5; tentative D call: TRBD1 (6 bases). The CDR3 loop spans 12 amino acids. Germline CDR1 and CDR2: MNHNY and SVGAGI (reference sequence). V was cut by 10 bases and J by 7 bases, with 14 bases left in between. CDR3 residues: CATEQGTQPQHF. In DNA form, the CDR3 reads TGTGCCACGGAACAGGGTACCCAGCCCCAGCATTTT.

This chain connects TRBV6-5 to TRBJ1-2; D might be TRBD1 (5 bases). In germline, CDR1 is MNHEY, CDR2 SVGAGI. V lost 4 bases to trimming and J lost 8 bases, with 17 bases between them. The CDR3 covers 14 residues. Here the CDR3 reads CASSSFGGSFGYTF. In DNA, the CDR3 is TGTGCCAGCAGTTCGTTCGGGGGGTCTTTCGGCTACACCTTC.

CDR3 coding DNA: TGCAGCGTTGGCGGGACACACTCCTACGAGCAGTACTTC. Translated, it gives CSVGGTHSYEQYF. This sequence joins TRBV29-1 and TRBJ2-7; the D gene could be TRBD1 or TRBD2 (6 bases each). Germline V gene sequence: CDR1 SQVTM, CDR2 ANQGSEA. The CDR3 is made up of 13 amino acids. Trimming stripped 4 bases from V and 0 bases from J, with 10 bases between.

This clone has more than one count but fewer than ten. The DNA for the CDR3 is TGTGCCAGTAGCCGACAGGGAGGTCAGCCCCAGCATTTT. Translation: CASSRQGGQPQHF. This rearrangement joins TRBV19 to TRBJ1-5; 7 bases align to TRBD1. This CDR3 has 13 amino acids. CDR1 is LNHDA and CDR2 is SQIVND in the germline V gene (reference sequence). With 6 bases clipped from V and 6 bases from J, the junction kept 5 bases outside the gene matches.

The chain recombines TRBV28 with TRBJ2-7; D remains ambiguous. The CDR3 is made up of 13 amino acids. Trimming pared 5 bases from V and 3 bases from J, leaving 11 bases between. Germline loops: CDR1 MDHEN, CDR2 SYDVKM. DNA of the CDR3: TGTGCCAGCAGTATCTCAGCCATCTACGAGCAGTACTTC. It specifies CASSISAIYEQYF.

The V call is TRBV6-5, the J call TRBJ2-6, with a tentative D call TRBD2 (5 bases). CDR1 and CDR2 from the germline V gene are MNHEY and SVGAGI. The germline V and J ends were trimmed by 2 bases and 0 bases, with 5 bases remaining between them. The CDR3 totals 15 residues. DNA of the CDR3: TGTGCCAGCAGTTACCTAGCCTCTGGGGCCAACGTCCTGACTTTC. Translated: CASSYLASGANVLTF.

This clone was seen more than once but under ten times. This chain joins TRBV5-5 and TRBJ2-7, with D possibly matching TRBD1 (7 bases). Trimming left V 4 bases short and J 1 base short, with 30 bases between. CDR1 is SGHKS and CDR2 is YYEKEE in the germline V gene (reference sequence). The CDR3 totals 20 residues. The CDR3: CASSQTPFSGGRDPSYEQYF. CDR3 in DNA: TGTGCCAGCAGCCAGACCCCTTTCTCAGGGGGGCGGGACCCTTCCTACGAGCAGTACTTC.

The V call is TRBV6-1, the J call TRBJ1-4; possible D gene TRBD1, 5 bases. This CDR3 comprises 14 residues. Trimming took 6 bases from V and 8 from J, leaving 16 bases between them. CDR1 MNHNS and CDR2 SASEGT come from the germline V gene. The CDR3 spells CASRLTVSSEKLFF. The CDR3 DNA sequence: TGTGCCAGCAGACTGACAGTTTCAAGCGAAAAACTGTTTTTT.

V gene TRBV7-7 combines with J gene TRBJ2-1; D gene ambiguous. The CDR3 is made up of 13 amino acids. Germline loops: CDR1 SSHAT, CDR2 FNYEAQ (reference sequence). Trimming removed 1 base at V and 10 bases at J, with 11 bases between. The CDR3 DNA follows: TGTGCCAGCAGCTTAGGTGGGGAAAAGGAGCAGTTCTTC. This translates into CASSLGGEKEQFF.

The chain uses TRBV7-2 and TRBJ2-1; D is possibly TRBD2 (6 bases). V lost 2 bases and J lost 5, with 13 bases in between. CDR1 and CDR2 from the germline V gene are SGHTA and FQGNSA. CDR3 length equals 15 residues. CDR3 protein: CASSLSAGPNNEQFF. CDR3 DNA sequence: TGTGCCAGCAGCTTATCCGCGGGGCCTAACAATGAGCAGTTCTTC.

The rearrangement uses TRBV2 and TRBJ2-1; TRBD1 might be the D (6 bases). The CDR3 length is 13 residues. The germline gives CDR1 SNHLY, CDR2 FYNNEI. The V end was cut by 6 bases, the J end by 3 bases, with 9 bases between. The chain's CDR3 is CASRNRVYNEQFF. The CDR3 nucleotides are TGTGCCAGCAGGAACAGGGTCTACAATGAGCAGTTCTTC.

Concerning this clone: The same CDR3 is also encoded by other DNA sequences in this sample. The rearrangement joins TRBV5-1 to TRBJ2-7; D remains unclear. This CDR3 spans 14 amino acids. The germline V and J ends were trimmed by 0 bases and 0 bases, with 7 bases remaining between them. Germline V lookup: CDR1 SGHRS, CDR2 YFSETQ. DNA for the CDR3: TGCGCCAGCAGCTTGGCCGGAACCTCCTACGAGCAGTACTTC. Protein product: CASSLAGTSYEQYF.

The gene calls are TRBV6-6 and TRBJ2-7, with 9 bases aligning to TRBD2. The germline V gene encodes CDR1 MNHNY and CDR2 SVGAGI (reference sequence). V lost 2 bases and J lost 3; bases outside the gene matches: 2. This CDR3 is built from 14 residues. CDR3: CASSYRREGYEQYF. Here the CDR3 DNA reads TGTGCCAGCAGTTACAGGCGGGAGGGCTACGAGCAGTACTTC.

This sequence joins TRBV4-2 and TRBJ2-2; 7 positions agree with TRBD2. The germline CDR1 and CDR2 sequences are LGHNA and YNFKEQ. The CDR3 extends over 16 amino acids. With 0 bases clipped from V and 7 bases from J, the junction kept 8 bases outside the gene matches. The CDR3 here is CASSQDASGIGGELFF. The CDR3 DNA reads as TGTGCCAGCAGCCAAGATGCGAGCGGGATTGGCGGGGAGCTGTTTTTT.

The V call is TRBV7-9, the J call TRBJ1-3, with D possibly TRBD1 on 5 matching bases. Trimming shortened V by 4 bases and J by 3 bases, and 19 bases separated the two germline ends. The CDR3 loop spans 17 amino acids. From germline, CDR1 is SEHNR and CDR2 FQNEAQ (reference sequence). This CDR3 reads CASSSIPTVSIGNTIYF. CDR3 bases: TGTGCCAGCAGCTCGATTCCGACAGTCTCCATTGGAAACACCATATATTTT. Full variable domain (outside the CDR3, taken from reference TRBV7-9 and TRBJ1-3): DTGVSQNPRHKITKRGQNVTFRCDPISEHNRLYWYRQTLGQGPEFLTYFQNEAQLEKSRLLSDRFSAERPKGSFSTLEIQRTEQGDSAMYLCASSSIPTVSIGNTIYFGEGSWLTVV.

This chain connects TRBV4-1 to TRBJ2-7, with 13 bases fitting TRBD2. Germline trimming cut 5 bases from V and 1 base from J; bases unmatched to any gene: 8. CDR3 size: 17 residues. Germline V lookup: CDR1 MGHRA, CDR2 YSYEKL. The DNA for the CDR3 is TGCGCCAGCAGCGGGACTAGCGGGATCCCAGTATCCTACGAGCAGTACTTC. Its translation is CASSGTSGIPVSYEQYF.

The rearrangement links TRBV13 to TRBJ1-1; the match to TRBD1 covers 7 bases. Germline V gives CDR1 PRHDT, CDR2 FYEKMQ (reference sequence). V lost 11 bases, J lost 6 bases, and 12 bases stayed unmatched. The CDR3 is 13 residues long. The CDR3 loop reads CASSRGGTAEAFF. CDR3 coding DNA: TGTGCCTCCTCCCGGGGGGGGACAGCTGAAGCTTTCTTT.

The chain has TRBV19 and TRBJ1-1; maybe TRBD1 (5 bases). The CDR3 has 14 residues. Trimming cost V 5 bases and J 5 bases, with 15 bases left between them. Germline V gives CDR1 LNHDA, CDR2 SQIVND (reference sequence). The CDR3: CASSRAQGGTEAFF. In DNA, the CDR3 is TGTGCCAGTAGTCGAGCTCAGGGAGGGACTGAAGCTTTCTTT. The whole variable domain, filled in from reference TRBV19 and TRBJ1-1, reads DGGITQSPKYLFRKEGQNVTLSCEQNLNHDAMYWYRQDPGQGLRLIYYSQIVNDFQKGDIAEGYSVSREKKESFPLTVTSAQKNPTAFYLCASSRAQGGTEAFFGQGTRLTVV.

J is TRBJ1-1 and V is TRBV2, with 9 bases aligning to TRBD1. Germline values: CDR1 SNHLY, CDR2 FYNNEI. The CDR3 length is 16 residues. Trimming cost V 6 bases and J 2 bases; bases outside gene matches: 10. The DNA for the CDR3 is TGTGCCAGCAGGGCAAGGACAGGGGCGATAAACACTGAAGCTTTCTTT. Protein product: CASRARTGAINTEAFF.

This clone showed up just a few times. The chain carries TRBV5-6 and TRBJ2-7; perhaps TRBD2 as D (7 bases). Germline assignment: CDR1 SGHDT and CDR2 YYEEEE. The CDR3 extends over 17 amino acids. Trimming shortened V by 3 bases and J by 4 bases, and 23 bases separated the two germline ends. CDR3 residues: CASSSPGGPGGRYEQYF. The CDR3 nucleotides are TGTGCCAGCAGCTCCCCTGGTGGCCCGGGGGGCAGGTACGAGCAGTACTTC.

The chain recombines TRBV10-1 with TRBJ2-7; D possibly corresponds to TRBD2 (5 bases). Germline V gene data show CDR1 as WNHNN and CDR2 as SYGVQD (reference sequence). Trimming shortened V by 7 bases and J by 4 bases, and 14 bases separated the two germline ends. CDR3 length equals 13 residues. The CDR3 sequence: CASTKSEGYEQYF. CDR3 bases: TGCGCCAGCACCAAAAGTGAGGGTTACGAGCAGTACTTC.